The text below deals with one T cell receptor (beta chain). The antigen is unknown. The PCR was carried out with 60 Vbeta primers and 13 Jbeta primers. The repertoire was sequenced with immunoSEQ multiplex PCR; TCRdb's copy has only in-frame clones and lacks some. This sample has about 150,000 clones, with about 74% found just once. With 1 base clipped from V and 3 bases from J, the junction kept 1 base outside the gene matches. CDR3 length: 15 amino acids. Germline V gives CDR1 SGHTS, CDR2 YDEGEE. The data originate from a study of cytomegalovirus exposure and HLA in healthy donors. Study-level results: The presence/absence work took it that sequencing depth was about the same across donors.

The rearrangement uses TRBV5-8 and TRBJ1-2, with 12 bases that match TRBD1. The TCR sequence derives from a male donor in good health and CMV-seronegative. The source material was PBMCs. CDR3 sequence (DNA): TGTGCCAGCAGCTTGAGGGACAGGGGGCACTATGGCTACACCTTC. Its translation: CASSLRDRGHYGYTF.